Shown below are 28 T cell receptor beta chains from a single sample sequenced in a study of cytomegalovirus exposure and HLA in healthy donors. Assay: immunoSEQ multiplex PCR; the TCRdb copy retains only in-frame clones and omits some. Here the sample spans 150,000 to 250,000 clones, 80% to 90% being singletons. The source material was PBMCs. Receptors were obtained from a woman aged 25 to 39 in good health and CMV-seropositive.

DNA for the CDR3: TGTGCCAGCAGCCAAGACCGTAGCAATCAGCCCCAGCATTTT. It is translated as CASSQDRSNQPQHF. The V gene is TRBV4-2, the J gene TRBJ1-5; D call uncertain. Trimming stripped 0 bases from V and 0 bases from J, with 3 bases between. Germline V gives CDR1 LGHNA, CDR2 YNFKEQ. The CDR3 length is 14 residues.

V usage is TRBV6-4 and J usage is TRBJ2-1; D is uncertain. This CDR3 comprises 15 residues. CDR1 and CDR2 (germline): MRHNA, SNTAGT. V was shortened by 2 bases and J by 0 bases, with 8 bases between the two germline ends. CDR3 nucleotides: TGTGCCAGCAGTGACCAGGTGGGCTCCTACAATGAGCAGTTCTTC. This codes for CASSDQVGSYNEQFF.

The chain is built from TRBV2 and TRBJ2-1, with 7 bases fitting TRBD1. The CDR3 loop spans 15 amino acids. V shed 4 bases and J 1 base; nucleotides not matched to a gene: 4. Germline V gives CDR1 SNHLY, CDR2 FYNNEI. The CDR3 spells CASSVSTGSYNEQFF. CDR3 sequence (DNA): TGTGCCAGCAGTGTGTCGACAGGGTCCTACAATGAGCAGTTCTTC.

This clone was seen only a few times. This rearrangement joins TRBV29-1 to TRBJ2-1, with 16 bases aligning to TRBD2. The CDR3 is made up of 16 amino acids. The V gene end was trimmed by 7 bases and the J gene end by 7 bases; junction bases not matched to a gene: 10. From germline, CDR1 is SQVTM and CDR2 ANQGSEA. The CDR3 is CSAPPGLAGGRNEQFF. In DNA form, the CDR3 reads TGCAGCGCACCTCCGGGACTAGCGGGAGGGCGGAATGAGCAGTTCTTC.

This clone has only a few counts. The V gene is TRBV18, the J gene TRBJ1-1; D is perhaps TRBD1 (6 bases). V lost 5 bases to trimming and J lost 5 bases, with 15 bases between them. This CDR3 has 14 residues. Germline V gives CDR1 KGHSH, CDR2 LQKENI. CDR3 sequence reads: CASSTQGLGTEAFF. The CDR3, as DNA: TGTGCCAGCTCAACGCAGGGGTTGGGAACTGAAGCTTTCTTT.

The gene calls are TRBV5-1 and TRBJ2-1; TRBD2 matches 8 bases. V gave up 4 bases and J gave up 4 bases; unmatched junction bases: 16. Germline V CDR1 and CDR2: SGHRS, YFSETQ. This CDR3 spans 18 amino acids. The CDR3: CASSPRTGGPFEYNEQFF. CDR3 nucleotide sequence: TGCGCCAGCAGCCCTCGAACGGGAGGGCCTTTCGAGTACAATGAGCAGTTCTTC. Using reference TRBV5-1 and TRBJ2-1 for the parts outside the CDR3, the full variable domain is KAGVTQTPRYLIKTRGQQVTLSCSPISGHRSVSWYQQTPGQGLQFLFEYFSETQRNKGNFPGRFSGRQFSNSRSEMNVSTLELGDSALYLCASSPRTGGPFEYNEQFFGPGTRLTVL.

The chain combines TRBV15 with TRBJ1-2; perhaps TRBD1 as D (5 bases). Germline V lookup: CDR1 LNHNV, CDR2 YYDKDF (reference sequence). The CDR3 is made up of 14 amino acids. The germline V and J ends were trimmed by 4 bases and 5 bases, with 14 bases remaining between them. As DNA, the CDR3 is TGTGCCACCAGCATCTCGGGGGATTCTTATGGCTACACCTTC. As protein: CATSISGDSYGYTF.

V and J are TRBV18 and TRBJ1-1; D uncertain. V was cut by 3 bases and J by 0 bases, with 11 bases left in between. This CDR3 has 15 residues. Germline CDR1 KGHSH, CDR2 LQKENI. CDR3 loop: CASSPLPAMNTEAFF. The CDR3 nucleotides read TGTGCCAGCTCACCTCTTCCAGCGATGAACACTGAAGCTTTCTTT.

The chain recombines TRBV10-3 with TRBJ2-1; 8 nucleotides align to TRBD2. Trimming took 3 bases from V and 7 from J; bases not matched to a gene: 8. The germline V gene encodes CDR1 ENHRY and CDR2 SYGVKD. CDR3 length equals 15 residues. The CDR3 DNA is TGTGCCATCAGTGAAAAGCGGGAGTTAGGTAATGAGCAGTTCTTC. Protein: CAISEKRELGNEQFF.

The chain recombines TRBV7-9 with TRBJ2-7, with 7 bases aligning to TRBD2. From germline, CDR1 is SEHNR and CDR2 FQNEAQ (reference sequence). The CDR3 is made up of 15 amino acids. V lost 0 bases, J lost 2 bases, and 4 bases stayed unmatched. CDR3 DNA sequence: TGTGCCAGCAGCTTAGCGGCTAGCGGAGCCTACGAGCAGTACTTC. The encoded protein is CASSLAASGAYEQYF. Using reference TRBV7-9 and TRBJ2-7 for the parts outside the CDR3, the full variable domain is DTGVSQNPRHKITKRGQNVTFRCDPISEHNRLYWYRQTLGQGPEFLTYFQNEAQLEKSRLLSDRFSAERPKGSFSTLEIQRTEQGDSAMYLCASSLAASGAYEQYFGPGTRLTVT.

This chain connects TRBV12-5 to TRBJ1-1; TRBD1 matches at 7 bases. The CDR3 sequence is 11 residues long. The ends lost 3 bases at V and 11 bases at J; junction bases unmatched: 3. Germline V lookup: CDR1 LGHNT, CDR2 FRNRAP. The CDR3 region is CASGFGTEAFF. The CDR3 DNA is TGTGCTAGTGGTTTCGGGACAGAGGCTTTCTTT.

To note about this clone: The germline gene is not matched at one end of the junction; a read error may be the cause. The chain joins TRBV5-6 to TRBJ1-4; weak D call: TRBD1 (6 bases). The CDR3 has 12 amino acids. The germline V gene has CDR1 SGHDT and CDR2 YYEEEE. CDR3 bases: TGTGCCAGCAGCTCGCAGGGGAATTGGAGGATTTTT. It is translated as CASSSQGNWRIF.

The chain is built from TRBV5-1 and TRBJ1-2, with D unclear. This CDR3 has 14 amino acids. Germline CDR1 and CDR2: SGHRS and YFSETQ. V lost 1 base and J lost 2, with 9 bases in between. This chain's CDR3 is CASSLSGPNYGYTF. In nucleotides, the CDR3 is TGCGCCAGCAGCTTGAGCGGACCAAACTATGGCTACACCTTC.

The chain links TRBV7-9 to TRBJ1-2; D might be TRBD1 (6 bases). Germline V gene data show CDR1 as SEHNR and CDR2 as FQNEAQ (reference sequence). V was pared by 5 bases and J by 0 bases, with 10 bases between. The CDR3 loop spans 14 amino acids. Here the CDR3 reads CASSRDTSNYGYTF. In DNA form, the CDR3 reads TGTGCCAGCAGCAGGGACACCTCTAACTATGGCTACACCTTC.

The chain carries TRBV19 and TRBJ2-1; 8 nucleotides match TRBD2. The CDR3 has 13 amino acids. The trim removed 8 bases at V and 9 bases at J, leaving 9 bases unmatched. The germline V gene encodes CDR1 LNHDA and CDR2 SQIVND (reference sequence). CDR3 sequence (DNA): TGTGCCAGTTGGGCGGGAGGTGTAGGTGAGCAGTTCTTC. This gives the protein CASWAGGVGEQFF. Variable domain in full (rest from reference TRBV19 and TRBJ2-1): DGGITQSPKYLFRKEGQNVTLSCEQNLNHDAMYWYRQDPGQGLRLIYYSQIVNDFQKGDIAEGYSVSREKKESFPLTVTSAQKNPTAFYLCASWAGGVGEQFFGPGTRLTVL.

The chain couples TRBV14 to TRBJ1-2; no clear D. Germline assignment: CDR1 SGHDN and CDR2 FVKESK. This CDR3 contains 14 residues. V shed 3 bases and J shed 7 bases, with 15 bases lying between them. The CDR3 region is CASSHRVGEGGYTF. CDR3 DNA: TGTGCCAGCAGCCATCGTGTCGGGGAGGGTGGCTACACCTTC. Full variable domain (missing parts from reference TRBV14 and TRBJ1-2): EAGVTQFPSHSVIEKGQTVTLRCDPISGHDNLYWYRRVMGKEIKFLLHFVKESKQDESGMPNNRFLAERTGGTYSTLKVQPAELEDSGVYFCASSHRVGEGGYTFGSGTRLTVV.

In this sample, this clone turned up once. The CDR3 nucleotides read TGTGCCAGCAGTCCCCCGACTCTTTACAATGAGCAGTTCTTC. As protein: CASSPPTLYNEQFF. This chain links TRBV28 with TRBJ2-1; D not certain. The CDR3 extends over 14 amino acids. Germline V gene sequence: CDR1 MDHEN, CDR2 SYDVKM. V gave up 5 bases and J gave up 4 bases, with 12 bases separating them.

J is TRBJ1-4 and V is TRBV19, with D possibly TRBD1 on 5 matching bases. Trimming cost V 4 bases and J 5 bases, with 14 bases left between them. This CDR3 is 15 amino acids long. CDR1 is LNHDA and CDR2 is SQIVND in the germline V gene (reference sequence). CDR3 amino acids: CASSKPGRANEKLFF. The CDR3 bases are TGTGCCAGTAGTAAGCCCGGCAGGGCGAATGAAAAACTGTTTTTT.

DNA of the CDR3: TGTGCCAGCAGCACCCCACAGGGATCCGGGGAGCTGTTTTTT. Translating it yields CASSTPQGSGELFF. The V and J genes are TRBV11-2 and TRBJ2-2; D possibly corresponds to TRBD1 (6 bases). Between the trimmed V and J ends, which lost 5 bases and 6 bases, there was a span of 13 bases. Germline V lookup: CDR1 SGHAT, CDR2 FQNNGV. CDR3 length: 14 residues.

CDR3 DNA sequence: TGTGCCAGCAGTTACTCGCCTGCGCAGGGTCCTTTTAATCAGCCCCAGCATTTT. Its translation is CASSYSPAQGPFNQPQHF. The V and J genes are TRBV28 and TRBJ1-5; maybe TRBD1 (5 bases). CDR3 length: 18 residues. Germline lookup yields CDR1 MDHEN and CDR2 SYDVKM. Trimming removed 4 bases at V and 4 bases at J, with 23 bases between.

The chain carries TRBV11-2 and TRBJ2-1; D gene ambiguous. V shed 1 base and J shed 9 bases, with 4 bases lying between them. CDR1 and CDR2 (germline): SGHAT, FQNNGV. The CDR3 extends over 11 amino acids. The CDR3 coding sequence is TGTGCCAGCAGCTTAGGCGGTGAGCAGTTCTTC. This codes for CASSLGGEQFF.

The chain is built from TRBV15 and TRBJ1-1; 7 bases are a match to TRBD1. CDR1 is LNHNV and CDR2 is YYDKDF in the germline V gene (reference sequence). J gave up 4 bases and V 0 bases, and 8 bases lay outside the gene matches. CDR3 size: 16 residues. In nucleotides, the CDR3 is TGTGCCACCAGCAGAGATTACAAGGCAGGGGGCACTGAAGCTTTCTTT. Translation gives CATSRDYKAGGTEAFF.

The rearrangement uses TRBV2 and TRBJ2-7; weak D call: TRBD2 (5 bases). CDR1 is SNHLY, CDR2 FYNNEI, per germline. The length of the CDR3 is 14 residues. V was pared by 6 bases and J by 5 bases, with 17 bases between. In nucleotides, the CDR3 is TGTGCCAGCAGCCCCGGGGTGGGAGTCGACGAGCAGTACTTC. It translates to CASSPGVGVDEQYF.

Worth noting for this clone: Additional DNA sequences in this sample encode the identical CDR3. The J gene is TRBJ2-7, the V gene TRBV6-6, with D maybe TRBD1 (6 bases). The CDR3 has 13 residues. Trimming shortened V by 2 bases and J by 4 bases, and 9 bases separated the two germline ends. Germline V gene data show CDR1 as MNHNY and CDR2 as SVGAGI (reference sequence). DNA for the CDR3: TGTGCCAGCAGTTACGGGACAACTTACGAGCAGTACTTC. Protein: CASSYGTTYEQYF.

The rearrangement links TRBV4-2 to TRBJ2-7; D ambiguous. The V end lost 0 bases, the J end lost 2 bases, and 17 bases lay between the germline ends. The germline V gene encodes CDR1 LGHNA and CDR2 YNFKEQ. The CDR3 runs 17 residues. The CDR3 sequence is CASSQDSGQPTPYEQYF. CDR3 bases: TGTGCCAGCAGCCAAGATAGTGGGCAGCCGACGCCCTACGAGCAGTACTTC.

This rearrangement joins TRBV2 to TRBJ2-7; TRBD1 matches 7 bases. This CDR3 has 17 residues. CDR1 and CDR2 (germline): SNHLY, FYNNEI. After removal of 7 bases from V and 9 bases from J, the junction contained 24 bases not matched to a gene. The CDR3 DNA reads TGTGCCAGCAACCTAAATGATGGGTGGGACAGTGAAAGGTCGCAGTACTTC. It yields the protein CASNLNDGWDSERSQYF.

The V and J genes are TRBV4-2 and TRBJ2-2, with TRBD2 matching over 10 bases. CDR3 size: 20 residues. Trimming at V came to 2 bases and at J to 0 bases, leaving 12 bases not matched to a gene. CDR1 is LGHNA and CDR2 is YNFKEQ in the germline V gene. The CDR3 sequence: CASSQSRLGTSVSNTGELFF. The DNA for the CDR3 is TGTGCCAGCAGCCAATCTCGGCTCGGGACTAGCGTTTCGAACACCGGGGAGCTGTTTTTT.

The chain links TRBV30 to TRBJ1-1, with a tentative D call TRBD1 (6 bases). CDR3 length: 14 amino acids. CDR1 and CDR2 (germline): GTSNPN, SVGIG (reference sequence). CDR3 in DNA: TGTGCTCTATGGGGCAGGGGTCCTGACACTGAAGCTTTCTTT. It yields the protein CALWGRGPDTEAFF.